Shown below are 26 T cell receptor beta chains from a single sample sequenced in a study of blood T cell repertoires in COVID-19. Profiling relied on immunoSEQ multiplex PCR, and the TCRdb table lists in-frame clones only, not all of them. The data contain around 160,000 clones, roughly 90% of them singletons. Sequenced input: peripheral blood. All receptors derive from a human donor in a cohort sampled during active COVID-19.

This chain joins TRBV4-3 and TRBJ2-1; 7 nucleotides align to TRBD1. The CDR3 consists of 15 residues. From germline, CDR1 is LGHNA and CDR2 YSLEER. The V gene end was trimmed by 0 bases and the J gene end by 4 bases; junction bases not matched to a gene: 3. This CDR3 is CASSQDQGVYNEQFF. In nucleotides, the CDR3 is TGCGCCAGCAGCCAAGACCAGGGGGTATACAATGAGCAGTTCTTC.

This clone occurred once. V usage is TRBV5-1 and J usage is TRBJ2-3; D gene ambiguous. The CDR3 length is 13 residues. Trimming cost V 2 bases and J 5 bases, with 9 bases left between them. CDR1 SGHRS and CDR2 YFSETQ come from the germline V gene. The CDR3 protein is CASSFGGGDTQYF. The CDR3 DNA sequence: TGCGCCAGCAGCTTCGGTGGCGGAGATACGCAGTATTTT.

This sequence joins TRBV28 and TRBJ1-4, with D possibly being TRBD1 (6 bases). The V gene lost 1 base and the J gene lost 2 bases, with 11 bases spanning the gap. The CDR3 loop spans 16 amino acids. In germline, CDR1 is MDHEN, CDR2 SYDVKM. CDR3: CASSLFRGDTNEKLFF. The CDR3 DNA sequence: TGTGCCAGCAGTTTATTCAGGGGTGACACTAATGAAAAACTGTTTTTT.

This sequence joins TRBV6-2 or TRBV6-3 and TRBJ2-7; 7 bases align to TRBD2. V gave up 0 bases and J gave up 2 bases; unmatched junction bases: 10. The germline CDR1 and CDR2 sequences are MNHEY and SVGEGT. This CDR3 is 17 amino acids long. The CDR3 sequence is CASSYSQGVGGTYEQYF. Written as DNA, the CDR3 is TGTGCCAGCAGTTACTCGCAGGGTGTCGGGGGGACCTACGAGCAGTACTTC.

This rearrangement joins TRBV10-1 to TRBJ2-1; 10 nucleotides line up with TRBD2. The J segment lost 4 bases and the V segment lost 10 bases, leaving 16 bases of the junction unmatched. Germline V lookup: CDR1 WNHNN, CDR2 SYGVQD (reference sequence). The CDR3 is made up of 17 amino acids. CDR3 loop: CATTLRARTSGYNEQFF. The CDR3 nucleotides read TGCGCCACCACTCTCCGGGCCCGGACTAGCGGTTACAATGAGCAGTTCTTC.

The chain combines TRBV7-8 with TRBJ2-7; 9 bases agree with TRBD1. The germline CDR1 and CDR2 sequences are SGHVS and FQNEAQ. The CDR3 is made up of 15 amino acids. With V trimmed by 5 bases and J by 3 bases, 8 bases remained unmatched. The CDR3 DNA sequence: TGTGCCAGCAGCCAAGGAGACAGGGGGAGCTACGAGCAGTACTTC. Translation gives CASSQGDRGSYEQYF.

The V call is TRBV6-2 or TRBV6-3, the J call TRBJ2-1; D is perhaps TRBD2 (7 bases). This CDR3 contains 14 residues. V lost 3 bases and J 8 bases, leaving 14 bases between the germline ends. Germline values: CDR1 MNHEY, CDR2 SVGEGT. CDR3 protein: CASSYRGGGYEQFF. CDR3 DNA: TGTGCCAGCAGTTATCGGGGCGGGGGCTATGAGCAGTTCTTC.

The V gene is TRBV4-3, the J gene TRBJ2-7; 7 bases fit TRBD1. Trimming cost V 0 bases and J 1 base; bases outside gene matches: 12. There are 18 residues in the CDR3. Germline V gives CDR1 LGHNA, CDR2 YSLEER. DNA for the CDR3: TGCGCCAGCAGCCAAGATGGGCCGGGTCGACAGGGTTCCTACGAGCAGTACTTC. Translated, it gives CASSQDGPGRQGSYEQYF.

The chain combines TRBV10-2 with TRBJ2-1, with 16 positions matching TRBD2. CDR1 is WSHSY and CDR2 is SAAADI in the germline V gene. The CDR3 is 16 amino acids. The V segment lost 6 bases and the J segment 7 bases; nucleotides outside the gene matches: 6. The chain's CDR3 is CASRAGLAGGQNEQFF. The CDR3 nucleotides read TGCGCCAGCAGGGCGGGACTAGCGGGAGGGCAAAATGAGCAGTTCTTC.

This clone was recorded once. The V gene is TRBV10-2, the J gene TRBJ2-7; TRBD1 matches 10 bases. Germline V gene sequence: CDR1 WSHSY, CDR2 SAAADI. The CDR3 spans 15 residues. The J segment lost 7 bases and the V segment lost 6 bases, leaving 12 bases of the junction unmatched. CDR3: CASREMGQGIGEQYF. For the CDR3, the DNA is TGCGCCAGCAGAGAGATGGGACAGGGGATTGGTGAGCAGTACTTC.

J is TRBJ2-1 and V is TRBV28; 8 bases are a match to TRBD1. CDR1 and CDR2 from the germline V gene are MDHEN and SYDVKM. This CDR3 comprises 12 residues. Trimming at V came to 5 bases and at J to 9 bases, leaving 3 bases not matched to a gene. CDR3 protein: CASSIQGGEQFF. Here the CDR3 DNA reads TGTGCCAGCAGTATACAGGGGGGTGAGCAGTTCTTC.

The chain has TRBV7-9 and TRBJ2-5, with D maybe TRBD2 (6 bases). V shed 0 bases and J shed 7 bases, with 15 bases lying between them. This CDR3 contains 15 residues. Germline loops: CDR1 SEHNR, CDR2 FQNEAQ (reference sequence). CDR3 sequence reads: CASSLANPLGGTQYF. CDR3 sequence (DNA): TGTGCCAGCAGCTTAGCGAACCCCCTCGGGGGGACCCAGTACTTC.

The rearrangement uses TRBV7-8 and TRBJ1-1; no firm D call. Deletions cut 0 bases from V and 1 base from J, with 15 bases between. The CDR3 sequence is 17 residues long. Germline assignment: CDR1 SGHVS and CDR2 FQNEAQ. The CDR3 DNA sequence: TGTGCCAGCAGCTTAGCCAGATGGGCCTCGAGGAACACTGAAGCTTTCTTT. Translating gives CASSLARWASRNTEAFF.

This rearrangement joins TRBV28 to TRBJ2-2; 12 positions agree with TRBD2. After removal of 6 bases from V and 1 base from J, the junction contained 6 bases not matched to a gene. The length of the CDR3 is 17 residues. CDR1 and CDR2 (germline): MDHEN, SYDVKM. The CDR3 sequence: CASSLTSGGQNTGELFF. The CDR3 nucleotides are TGTGCCAGCAGCCTGACTAGCGGGGGACAGAACACCGGGGAGCTGTTTTTT.

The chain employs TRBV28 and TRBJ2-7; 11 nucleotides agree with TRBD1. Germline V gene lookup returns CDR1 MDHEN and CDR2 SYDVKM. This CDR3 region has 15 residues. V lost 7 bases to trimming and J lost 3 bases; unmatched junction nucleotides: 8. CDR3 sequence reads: CASIRGGTGGYEQYF. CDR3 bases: TGTGCCAGCATCCGAGGCGGGACAGGGGGCTACGAGCAGTACTTC.

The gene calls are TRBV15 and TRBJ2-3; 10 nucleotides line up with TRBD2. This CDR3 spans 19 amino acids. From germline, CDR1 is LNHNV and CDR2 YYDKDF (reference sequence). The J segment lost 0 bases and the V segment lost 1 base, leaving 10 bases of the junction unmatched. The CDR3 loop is CATSRVRTSGSKSTDTQYF. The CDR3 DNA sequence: TGTGCCACCAGCAGAGTCCGGACTAGCGGATCTAAAAGCACAGATACGCAGTATTTT.

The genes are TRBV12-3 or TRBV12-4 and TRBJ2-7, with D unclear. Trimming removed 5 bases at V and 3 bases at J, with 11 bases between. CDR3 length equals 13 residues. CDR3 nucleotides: TGTGCCAGCAGTATAGGCGAGGACTACGAGCAGTACTTC. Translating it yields CASSIGEDYEQYF.

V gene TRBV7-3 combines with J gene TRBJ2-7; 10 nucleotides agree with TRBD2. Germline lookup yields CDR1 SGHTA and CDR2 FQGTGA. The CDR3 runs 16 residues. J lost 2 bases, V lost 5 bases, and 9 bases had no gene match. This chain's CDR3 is CASSPRTSGLTYEQYF. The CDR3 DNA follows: TGTGCCAGCAGCCCCCGGACTAGCGGTCTTACCTACGAGCAGTACTTC.

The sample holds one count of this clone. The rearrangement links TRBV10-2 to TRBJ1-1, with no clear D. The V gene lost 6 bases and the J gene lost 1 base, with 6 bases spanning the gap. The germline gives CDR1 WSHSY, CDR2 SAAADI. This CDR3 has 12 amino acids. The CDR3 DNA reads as TGCGCCAGCAGAGATAGGAACACTGAAGCTTTCTTT. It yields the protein CASRDRNTEAFF.

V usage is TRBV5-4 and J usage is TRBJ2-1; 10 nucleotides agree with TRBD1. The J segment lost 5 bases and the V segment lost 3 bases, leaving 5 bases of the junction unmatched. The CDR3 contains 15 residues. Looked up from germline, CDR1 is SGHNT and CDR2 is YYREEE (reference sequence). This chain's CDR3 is CASSWTGGRDNEQFF. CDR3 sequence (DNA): TGTGCCAGCAGCTGGACAGGGGGTAGGGACAATGAGCAGTTCTTC.

The CDR3 protein is CASSRTGTENTGELFF. CDR3 in DNA: TGTGCCAGCAGTCGGACCGGGACAGAGAACACCGGGGAGCTGTTTTTT. The chain recombines TRBV6-4 with TRBJ2-2, with 7 bases that match TRBD1. The V gene's germline CDR1 is MRHNA and CDR2 SNTAGT. The V and J ends lost 5 bases and 1 base, in that order; junction bases with no gene match: 7. The CDR3 contains 16 residues.

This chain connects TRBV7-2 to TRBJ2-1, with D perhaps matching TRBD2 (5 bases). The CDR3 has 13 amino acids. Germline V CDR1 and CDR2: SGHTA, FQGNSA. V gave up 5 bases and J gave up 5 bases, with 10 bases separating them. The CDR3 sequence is CASSVVGDNEQFF. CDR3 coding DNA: TGTGCCAGCAGCGTAGTGGGAGACAATGAGCAGTTCTTC.

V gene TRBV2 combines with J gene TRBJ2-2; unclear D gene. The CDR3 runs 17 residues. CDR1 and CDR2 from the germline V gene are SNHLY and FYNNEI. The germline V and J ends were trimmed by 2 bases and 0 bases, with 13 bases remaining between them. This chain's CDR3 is CASSEIQARPNTGELFF. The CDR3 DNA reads TGTGCCAGCAGTGAAATACAAGCCAGGCCGAACACCGGGGAGCTGTTTTTT.

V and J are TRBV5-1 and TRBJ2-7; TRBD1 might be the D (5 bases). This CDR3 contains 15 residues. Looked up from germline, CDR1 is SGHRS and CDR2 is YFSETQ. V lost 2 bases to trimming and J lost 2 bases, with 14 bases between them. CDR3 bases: TGCGCCAGCAGCTTCAAGGACAAACCCCCCTACGAGCAGTACTTC. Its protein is CASSFKDKPPYEQYF.

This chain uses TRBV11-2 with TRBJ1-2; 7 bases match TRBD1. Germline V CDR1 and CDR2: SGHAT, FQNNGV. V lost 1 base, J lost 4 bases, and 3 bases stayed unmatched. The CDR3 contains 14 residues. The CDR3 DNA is TGTGCCAGCAGCTTAGGCCCAGGGGGCTATGGCTACACCTTC. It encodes CASSLGPGGYGYTF.

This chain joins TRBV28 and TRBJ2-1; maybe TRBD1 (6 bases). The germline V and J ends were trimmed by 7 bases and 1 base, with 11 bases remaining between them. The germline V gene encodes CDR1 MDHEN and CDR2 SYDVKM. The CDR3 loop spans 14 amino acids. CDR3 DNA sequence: TGTGCCAGCACTTCAAGGGGGTCCTACAATGAGCAGTTCTTC. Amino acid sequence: CASTSRGSYNEQFF.